The next 10 T cell receptor beta chains were all read from a single sample in a study of regulatory T cells in long-lasting Graves disease. For TCR beta, libraries came from iRepertoire HTBI primers and Arm-PCR of CDR3 regions. Using its own MiXCR run on the multiplex PCR reads, TCRdb lists one record per CDR3 protein. The sample has approximately 690,000 distinct CDR3 sequences, around 30% seen once. Time point specified: persistent/refractory GD, antithyroid drugs over 5 years with positive TRAb. The TCR library used RNA extracted from PBMCs. Specimen: peripheral blood mononuclear cells (PBMCs), collected when the disease was refractory, from a patient treated with antithyroid drugs. Receptors were obtained from a female donor with Graves disease.

The V and J genes are TRBV11-2 and TRBJ2-4, with unresolved D. V gave up 4 bases and J gave up 0 bases, with 22 bases separating them. The CDR3 runs 19 residues. CDR1 SGHAT and CDR2 FQNNGV come from the germline V gene. DNA for the CDR3: TGTGCCAGCAGCTATCCGAGGCCAGCACAGAAGTTAGCCAAAAACATTCAGTACTTC. Its protein is CASSYPRPAQKLAKNIQYF. Variable domain in full (rest from reference TRBV11-2 and TRBJ2-4): EAGVAQSPRYKIIEKRQSVAFWCNPISGHATLYWYQQILGQGPKLLIQFQNNGVVDDSQLPKDRFSAERLKGVDSTLKIQPAKLEDSAVYLCASSYPRPAQKLAKNIQYFGAGTRLSVL.

This clonotype was observed a few times. The rearrangement links TRBV6-1 to TRBJ1-1, with D tentatively TRBD1 (6 bases). The V end was cut by 10 bases, the J end by 5 bases, with 11 bases between. The germline V gene has CDR1 MNHNS and CDR2 SASEGT. This CDR3 region has 11 residues. CDR3 sequence (DNA): TGTGCCACCCAGGGGAAAACTGAAGCTTTCTTT. This sequence encodes CATQGKTEAFF.

CDR3 region: CSARVTGLNNGYTF. The CDR3 DNA reads TGCAGTGCTAGAGTGACGGGGTTAAATAATGGCTACACCTTC. This chain joins TRBV20-1 and TRBJ1-2, with D unresolved. Deletions cut 1 base from V and 6 bases from J, with 15 bases between. The CDR3 contains 14 residues. Germline V lookup: CDR1 DFQATT, CDR2 SNEGSKA (reference sequence).

The chain uses TRBV6-1 and TRBJ2-1; the D is unclear. The germline V gene has CDR1 MNHNS and CDR2 SASEGT. The V end lost 10 bases, the J end lost 6 bases, and 13 bases lay between the germline ends. The CDR3 runs to 12 residues. The CDR3 DNA follows: TGTGCCATCTCGCTGTCGATCAATGAGCAGTTCTTC. This sequence encodes CAISLSINEQFF.

This clonotype was counted between two and nine times. The chain combines TRBV10-2 with TRBJ1-2, with D perhaps TRBD1 (6 bases). Germline V gene sequence: CDR1 WSHSY, CDR2 SAAADI. Trimming left V 1 base short and J 3 bases short, with 12 bases between. The CDR3 extends over 15 amino acids. This CDR3 reads CASSEWVDSHYGYTF. The CDR3 DNA follows: TGCGCCAGCAGTGAGTGGGTGGACAGCCACTATGGCTACACCTTC.

This clonotype was seen a few times. V gene TRBV3-1 combines with J gene TRBJ1-4; no clear D. V was pared by 11 bases and J by 11 bases, with 18 bases between. Germline values: CDR1 LGHDT, CDR2 YNNKEL (reference sequence). The CDR3 spans 12 residues. CDR3 nucleotides: TGTGCCGGGAGGAGTGCGGTGAAGAAACTGTTTTTT. As protein: CAGRSAVKKLFF.

Many counts were recorded for this clonotype. V usage is TRBV27 and J usage is TRBJ1-4, with D possibly being TRBD1 (5 bases). The CDR3 is 15 amino acids. Trimming shortened V by 6 bases and J by 5 bases, and 16 bases separated the two germline ends. Germline assignment: CDR1 MNHEY and CDR2 SMNVEV (reference sequence). Here the CDR3 reads CASSSLGTANEKLFF. In DNA form, the CDR3 reads TGTGCCAGCAGCTCCCTCGGGACCGCGAATGAAAAACTGTTTTTT.

This clonotype was counted at least ten times. The V and J genes are TRBV12-3 or TRBV12-4 and TRBJ2-5; D perhaps matches TRBD2 (7 bases). The CDR3 runs 14 residues. V lost 1 base and J 6 bases, leaving 12 bases between the germline ends. CDR3 protein: CASSLVGGGKTQYF. The CDR3 DNA sequence: TGTGCCAGCAGTTTAGTGGGAGGGGGGAAGACCCAGTACTTC.

There are many counts of this clonotype. The V and J genes are TRBV2 and TRBJ1-1; D not certain. The V end lost 7 bases, the J end lost 1 base, and 1 base lay between the germline ends. Germline CDR1 and CDR2: SNHLY and FYNNEI. This CDR3 comprises 10 residues. In DNA, the CDR3 is TGTGCCAGCACGAACACTGAAGCTTTCTTT. Translated, it gives CASTNTEAFF.

Ten or more counts support this clonotype. The V and J genes are TRBV20-1 and TRBJ2-5, with TRBD2 identical over 8 bases. Germline V gene lookup returns CDR1 DFQATT and CDR2 SNEGSKA (reference sequence). There are 16 residues in the CDR3. Unmatched junction bases numbered 14, after V lost 3 bases and J lost 5 bases. CDR3: CSASRSGTSGTETQYF. CDR3 nucleotides: TGCAGTGCTAGTCGGTCCGGGACTAGTGGAACGGAGACCCAGTACTTC.